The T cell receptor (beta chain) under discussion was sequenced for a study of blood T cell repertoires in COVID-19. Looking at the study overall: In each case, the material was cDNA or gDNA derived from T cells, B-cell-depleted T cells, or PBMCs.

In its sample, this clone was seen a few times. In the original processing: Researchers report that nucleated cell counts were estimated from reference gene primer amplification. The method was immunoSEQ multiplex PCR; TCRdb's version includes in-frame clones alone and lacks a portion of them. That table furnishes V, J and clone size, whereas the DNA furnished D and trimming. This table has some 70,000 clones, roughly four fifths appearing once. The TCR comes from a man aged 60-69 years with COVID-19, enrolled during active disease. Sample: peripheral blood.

CDR3 sequence (DNA): TGTGCCAGCAGCCAAGACGCGGGGGGCAACCCCTCCTACGAGCAGTACTTC. It yields the protein CASSQDAGGNPSYEQYF. This chain connects TRBV4-2 to TRBJ2-7; 8 positions match TRBD2. This CDR3 spans 17 amino acids. Germline V gene sequence: CDR1 LGHNA, CDR2 YNFKEQ. V gave up 0 bases and J gave up 0 bases; unmatched junction bases: 7.